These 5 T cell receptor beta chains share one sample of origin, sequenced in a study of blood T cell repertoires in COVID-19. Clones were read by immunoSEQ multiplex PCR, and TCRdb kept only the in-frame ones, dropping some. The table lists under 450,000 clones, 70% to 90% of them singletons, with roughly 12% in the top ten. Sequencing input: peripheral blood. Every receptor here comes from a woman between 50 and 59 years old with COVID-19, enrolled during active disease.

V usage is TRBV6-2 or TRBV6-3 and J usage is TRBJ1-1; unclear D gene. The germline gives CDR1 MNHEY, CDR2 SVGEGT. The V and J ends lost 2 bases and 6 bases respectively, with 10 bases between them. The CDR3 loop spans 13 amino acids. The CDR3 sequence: CASSYEPGAEAFF. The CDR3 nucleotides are TGTGCCAGCAGTTACGAACCAGGCGCTGAAGCTTTCTTT.

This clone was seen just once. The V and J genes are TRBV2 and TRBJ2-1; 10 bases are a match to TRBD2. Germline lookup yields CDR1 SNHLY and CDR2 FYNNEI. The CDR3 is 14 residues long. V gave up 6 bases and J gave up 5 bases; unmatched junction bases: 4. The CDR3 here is CASRGLANHNEQFF. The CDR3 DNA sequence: TGTGCCAGCAGGGGACTAGCGAACCACAATGAGCAGTTCTTC.

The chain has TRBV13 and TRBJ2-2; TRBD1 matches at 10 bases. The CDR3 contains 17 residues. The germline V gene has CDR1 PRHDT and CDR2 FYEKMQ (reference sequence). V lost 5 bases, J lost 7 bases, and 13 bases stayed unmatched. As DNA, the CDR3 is TGTGCCAGCAGCGCCCCGGGACAGGGGTCTTCCAACGGGGAGCTGTTTTTT. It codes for CASSAPGQGSSNGELFF.

CDR3 residues: CAGGQARMNTEAFF. DNA of the CDR3: TGTGCCGGGGGACAGGCGAGGATGAACACTGAAGCTTTCTTT. The chain recombines TRBV2 with TRBJ1-1; 8 bases map to TRBD1. The CDR3 extends over 14 amino acids. The germline V gene encodes CDR1 SNHLY and CDR2 FYNNEI. Trimming cost V 11 bases and J 0 bases; bases outside gene matches: 8.

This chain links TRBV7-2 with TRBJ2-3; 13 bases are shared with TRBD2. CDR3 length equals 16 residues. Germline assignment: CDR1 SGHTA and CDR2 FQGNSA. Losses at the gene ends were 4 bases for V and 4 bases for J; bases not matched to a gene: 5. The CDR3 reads CASSSRLAGGADTQYF. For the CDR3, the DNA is TGTGCCAGCAGCTCCCGACTAGCGGGGGGCGCAGATACGCAGTATTTT. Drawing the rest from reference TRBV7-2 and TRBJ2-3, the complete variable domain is GAGVSQSPSNKVTEKGKDVELRCDPISGHTALYWYRQSLGQGLEFLIYFQGNSAPDKSGLPSDRFSAERTGGSVSTLTIQRTQQEDSAVYLCASSSRLAGGADTQYFGPGTRLTVL.